The 6 T cell receptor beta chains in this list originate from one sample, sequenced in a study of T-cell reconstitution after alpha-beta-depleted transplantation in children. As it was prepared, the TCRbeta library received unique molecular identifiers. TCRdb re-derived calls from the PCR reads in MiXCR, one entry per CDR3 protein. The table has about 690,000 distinct CDR3 sequences, roughly 17% seen once. Here the sequenced sample was PBMCs from the stem cell graft donor, taken from the stem cell graft. These receptors came from a human donor who donated a stem cell graft to a child with acute myeloid leukemia.

This clonotype was observed at least ten times. The J gene is TRBJ2-3, the V gene TRBV10-3; D unresolved. The V and J ends lost 9 bases and 0 bases respectively, with 7 bases between them. Germline CDR1 and CDR2: ENHRY and SYGVKD. The CDR3 runs to 12 residues. Written as DNA, the CDR3 is TGTGCCATAGGCCCCAGCACAGATACGCAGTATTTT. It codes for CAIGPSTDTQYF.

CDR3 sequence (DNA): TGCAGTGCTTTCGACAGGGGGCTAGGTGAAAAACTGTTTTTT. Translated, it gives CSAFDRGLGEKLFF. The V call is TRBV20-1, the J call TRBJ1-4; 10 positions agree with TRBD1. The ends lost 5 bases at V and 7 bases at J; junction bases unmatched: 7. Looked up from germline, CDR1 is DFQATT and CDR2 is SNEGSKA (reference sequence). The CDR3 runs 14 residues.

Points on this clonotype: At one of its ends the junction is not consistent with the germline gene, which may arise from a read error. The CDR3 is CASSLASYGDTF. CDR3 coding DNA: TGTGCCAGCAGTTTGGCCTCCTATGGCGACACCTTC. The chain uses TRBV12-3 or TRBV12-4 and TRBJ1-2; no reliable D call. The CDR3 consists of 12 residues.

This chain connects TRBV12-3 or TRBV12-4 to TRBJ2-1; a weak D match, TRBD1 (5 bases). The ends were cut back, 5 bases at V and 1 base at J, with 15 bases in the middle. This CDR3 region has 16 residues. The CDR3 here is CASSTRRGLSYNEQFF. The CDR3 bases are TGTGCCAGCAGTACAAGAAGGGGTCTTTCCTACAATGAGCAGTTCTTC.

This clonotype was observed many times. J is TRBJ2-4 and V is TRBV20-1, with D tentatively TRBD1 (6 bases). The V and J ends lost 6 bases and 0 bases respectively, with 21 bases between them. The CDR3 is 17 amino acids. Germline CDR1 is DFQATT and CDR2 is SNEGSKA (reference sequence). The CDR3 DNA reads TGCAGTGCCCCGAGTATAGTCTCGGGACAAGCCAAAAACATTCAGTACTTC. Protein: CSAPSIVSGQAKNIQYF.

The chain is built from TRBV20-1 and TRBJ1-4; a weak D match, TRBD1 (5 bases). The CDR3 runs 14 residues. From germline, CDR1 is DFQATT and CDR2 SNEGSKA (reference sequence). Trimming took off 0 bases at V and 1 base at J, with 6 bases between the two ends. This chain's CDR3 is CSAREGVTNEKLFF. The CDR3 nucleotides are TGCAGTGCTAGAGAGGGGGTAACTAATGAAAAACTGTTTTTT.